This T cell receptor beta chain was retrieved from a study of blood T cell repertoires in COVID-19 (dated by TCRdb to the early 2020s). Turning to the overall study: The collaborator samples originated in the United States, Italy and Spain and spanned the acute and convalescent phases of COVID-19. The prospective study material was composed of cDNA or gDNA derived from T cells, B-cell-depleted T cells, or PBMCs. The dataset comprised deeply sampled blood TCRbeta repertoires from subjects exposed to, actively infected with, or recovered from COVID-19. A freely available public database, intended as a resource for researchers studying the immune response to SARS-CoV-2, is where the repertoires were released. Samples were obtained from the ongoing ImmuneRACE study (first 160 participants) and from 950 to 1,500 subjects provided by 6 global collaborators. A de-identified subject ID, COVID-19 status, age in years and sex were almost always included in the sample metadata. Where HLA class I and class II types were available, the types were taken from metadata supplied by the sample provider, not from assay-based typing. Overall study results and their limits: The quantity of clinical and demographic metadata differed by source and by participant and was supplied without curation.

Whole blood was collected in K2EDTA tubes by collaborating institutions according to the institutions' own protocols. For TCRbeta analysis, collaborator samples were shipped as frozen whole blood, as isolated PBMCs, or as DNA extracted from either sample type. Taken from the germline V gene (reference sequence), the CDR1 and CDR2 loops are MNHEY and SMNVEV. Inclusive of the bounding cysteine and phenylalanine, the CDR3 is 14 residues long. Only CDR3 DNA remains: 42 bases, in frame from the first base. The germline ends are 8 bases apart after V is trimmed by 3 bases and J by 0 bases. Notes on this clone: Its antigen remains unidentified. Per-nucleotide qualities are absent, and no much larger clonotype sits a single base away.

The immunoSEQ Assay, a bias-controlled multiplex PCR, was used to amplify TCRbeta CDR3 regions from genomic DNA. The original pipeline was this. Within the assay, amplification of reference gene primers was used to estimate how many nucleated cells each sample contained. To quantify the absolute abundance of each unique TCRbeta CDR3 rearrangement, sequence reads were collapsed and filtered. Productive Simpson clonality was computed per sample as the square root of Simpson's diversity index over productive rearrangements. TCRdb took over this immuneACCESS table, retaining in-frame rearrangements with V and J assigned. Such tables are incomplete; in checked studies, under half of the missing clones stem from an unresolved V gene, and the remainder is unexplained. V and J calls and clone size come straight from that table; D and trimming were deduced from the DNA. The sample table lists about 97,000 clones, 70% to 90% of them with a count of one. Together, the top ten hold 2% of the sample.

This TCR was recovered from a man aged 50 to 59 with active COVID-19. Recombination linked TRBV27 to TRBJ1-1; a tentative D call is TRBD1 (6 bases match). The sample taken for sequencing was peripheral blood. The CDR3 region has the sequence CASSFGTLNTEAFF. The DNA reads TGTGCCAGCAGTTTTGGGACACTGAACACTGAAGCTTTCTTT.